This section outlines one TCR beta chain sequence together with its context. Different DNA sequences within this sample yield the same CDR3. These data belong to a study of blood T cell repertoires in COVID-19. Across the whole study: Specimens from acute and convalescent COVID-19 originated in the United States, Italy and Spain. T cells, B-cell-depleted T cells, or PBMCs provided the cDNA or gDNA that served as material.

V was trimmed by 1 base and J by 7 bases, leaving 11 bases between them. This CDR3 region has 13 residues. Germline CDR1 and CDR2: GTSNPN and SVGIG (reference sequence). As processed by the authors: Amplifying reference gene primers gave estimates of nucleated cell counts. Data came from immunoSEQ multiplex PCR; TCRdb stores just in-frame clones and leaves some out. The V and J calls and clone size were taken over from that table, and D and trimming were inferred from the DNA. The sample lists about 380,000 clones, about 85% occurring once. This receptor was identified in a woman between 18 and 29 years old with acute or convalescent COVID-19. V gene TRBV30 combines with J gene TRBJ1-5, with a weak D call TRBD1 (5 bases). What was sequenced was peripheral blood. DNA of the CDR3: TGTGCCTGGAGTGCGGGGGGAGACCAGCCCCAGCATTTT. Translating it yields CAWSAGGDQPQHF.